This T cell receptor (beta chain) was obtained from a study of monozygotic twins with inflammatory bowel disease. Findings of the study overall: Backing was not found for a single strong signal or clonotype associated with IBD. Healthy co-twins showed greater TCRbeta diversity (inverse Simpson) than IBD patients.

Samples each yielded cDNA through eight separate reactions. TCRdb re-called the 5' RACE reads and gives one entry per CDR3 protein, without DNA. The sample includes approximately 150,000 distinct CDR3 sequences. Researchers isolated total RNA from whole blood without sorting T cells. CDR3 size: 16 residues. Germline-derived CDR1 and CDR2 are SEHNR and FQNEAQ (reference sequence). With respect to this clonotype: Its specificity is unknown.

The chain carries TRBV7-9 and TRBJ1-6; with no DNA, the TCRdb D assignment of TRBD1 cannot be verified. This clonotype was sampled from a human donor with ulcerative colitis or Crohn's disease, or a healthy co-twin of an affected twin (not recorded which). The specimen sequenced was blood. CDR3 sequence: CASSLRDRGQHSPLHF.